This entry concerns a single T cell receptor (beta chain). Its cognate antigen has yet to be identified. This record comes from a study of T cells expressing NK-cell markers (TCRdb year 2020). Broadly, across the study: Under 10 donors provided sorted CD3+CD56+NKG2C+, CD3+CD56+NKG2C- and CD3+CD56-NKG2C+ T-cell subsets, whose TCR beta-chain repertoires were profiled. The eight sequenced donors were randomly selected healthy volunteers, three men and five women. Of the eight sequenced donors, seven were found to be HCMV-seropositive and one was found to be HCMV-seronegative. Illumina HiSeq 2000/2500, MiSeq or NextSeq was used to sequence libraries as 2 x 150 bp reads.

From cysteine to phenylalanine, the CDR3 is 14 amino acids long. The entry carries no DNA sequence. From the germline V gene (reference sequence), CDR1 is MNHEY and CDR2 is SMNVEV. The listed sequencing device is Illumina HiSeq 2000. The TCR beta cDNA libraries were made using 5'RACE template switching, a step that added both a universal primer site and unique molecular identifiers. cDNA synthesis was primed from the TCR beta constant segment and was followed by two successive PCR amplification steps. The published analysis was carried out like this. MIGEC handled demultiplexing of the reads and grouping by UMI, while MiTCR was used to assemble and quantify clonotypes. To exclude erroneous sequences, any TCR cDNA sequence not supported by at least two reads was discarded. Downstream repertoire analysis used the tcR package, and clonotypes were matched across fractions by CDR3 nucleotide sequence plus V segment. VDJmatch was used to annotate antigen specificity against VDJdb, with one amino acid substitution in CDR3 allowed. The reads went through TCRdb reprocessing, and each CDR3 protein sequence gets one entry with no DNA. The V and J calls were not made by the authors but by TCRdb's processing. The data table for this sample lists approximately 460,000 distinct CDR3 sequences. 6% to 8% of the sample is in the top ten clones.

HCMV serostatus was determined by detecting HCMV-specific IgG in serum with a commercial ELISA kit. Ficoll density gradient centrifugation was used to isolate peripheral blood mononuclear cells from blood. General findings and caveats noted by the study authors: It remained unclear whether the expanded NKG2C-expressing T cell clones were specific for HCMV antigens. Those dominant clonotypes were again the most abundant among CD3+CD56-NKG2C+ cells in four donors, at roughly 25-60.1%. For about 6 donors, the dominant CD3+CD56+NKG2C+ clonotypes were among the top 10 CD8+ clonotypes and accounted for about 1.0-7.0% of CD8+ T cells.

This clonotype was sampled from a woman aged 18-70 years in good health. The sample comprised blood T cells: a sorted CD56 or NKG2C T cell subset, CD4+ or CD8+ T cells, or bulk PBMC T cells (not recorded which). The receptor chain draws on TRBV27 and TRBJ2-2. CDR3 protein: CASSLDIGTGELFF.